This passage covers 19 T cell receptor beta chains from one sample sequenced in a study of spatial heterogeneity in lung cancer (dated by TCRdb to the late 2010s). Receptor amplification or capture employed 5' RACE. This sample was sequenced with a NextSeq 500. TCRdb trimmed public reads at Q25 via fastp, called clones via MiXCR and kept in-frame beta chains. Each CDR3 protein appears once, grouped with its most common genes and DNA. This sample gives about 78,000 distinct CDR3 sequences in total; approximately 8.1% of them show up just once. Under 8% of the sample belongs to the ten largest clones. The time point label on this specimen signifies: sample taken at primary tumor resection. The sequencing here drew on PBMCs, taken at surgery. The receptor set was obtained from a male donor with early-stage non-small cell lung cancer.

This clonotype was counted at least ten times. The rearrangement joins TRBV18 to TRBJ2-1; 7 nucleotides align to TRBD1. This CDR3 spans 15 amino acids. Germline values: CDR1 KGHSH, CDR2 LQKENI. The junction had 14 bases not matched to a gene; V was cut back by 6 bases and J by 9 bases. The CDR3 reads CASSIDRVGVGEQFF. The CDR3 nucleotides are TGTGCCAGCTCTATCGACAGGGTAGGAGTGGGTGAGCAGTTCTTC.

This clonotype was observed many times. The chain employs TRBV6-6 and TRBJ1-5; TRBD1 matches 7 bases. Germline trimming cut 6 bases from V and 6 bases from J; bases unmatched to any gene: 5. This CDR3 is 13 amino acids long. The germline V gene has CDR1 MNHNY and CDR2 SVGAGI (reference sequence). CDR3: CASSIQGSQPQHF. Written as DNA, the CDR3 is TGTGCCAGCAGCATACAGGGGAGTCAGCCCCAGCATTTT.

This clonotype was observed a handful of times. V and J are TRBV6-2 or TRBV6-3 and TRBJ2-7, with a tentative D call TRBD1 (6 bases). CDR3 size: 15 residues. V lost 3 bases, J lost 1 base, and 13 bases lay in between. The V gene's germline CDR1 is MNHEY and CDR2 SVGEGT. The CDR3 sequence: CASSYSFGTSYEQYF. The CDR3 DNA reads TGTGCCAGCAGTTATTCATTCGGGACATCCTACGAGCAGTACTTC.

This clonotype appeared many times. CDR3 region: CSATRAGGGGNTQYF. In DNA form, the CDR3 reads TGCAGTGCTACTCGAGCGGGAGGGGGAGGAAATACGCAGTATTTT. The chain uses TRBV20-1 and TRBJ2-3, with TRBD2 matching 10 bases. CDR1 and CDR2 (germline): DFQATT, SNEGSKA (reference sequence). V was clipped by 4 bases and J by 7 bases; unmatched bases: 11. The CDR3 has 15 residues.

The V gene is TRBV7-2, the J gene TRBJ1-2; the D gene is possibly TRBD1 (5 bases). Germline assignment: CDR1 SGHTA and CDR2 FQGNSA. V dropped 3 bases and J dropped 8 bases, with 10 bases sitting between them. The CDR3 spans 12 residues. The CDR3 sequence is CASSFSGPGYTF. CDR3 in DNA: TGTGCCAGCAGCTTTTCAGGGCCGGGCTACACCTTC.

CDR3 DNA sequence: TGCGCCAGCAGCGCAAGGGACCTGGGGGTCTATGGCTACACCTTC. This translates into CASSARDLGVYGYTF. The chain recombines TRBV5-1 with TRBJ1-2, with D possibly matching TRBD1 (5 bases). CDR3 length: 15 residues. Per the germline V gene, CDR1 is SGHRS and CDR2 is YFSETQ. V was clipped by 4 bases and J by 4 bases, with 17 bases between them.

The rearrangement links TRBV19 to TRBJ2-5; no reliable D call. Germline lookup yields CDR1 LNHDA and CDR2 SQIVND (reference sequence). V dropped 1 base and J dropped 5 bases, with 8 bases sitting between them. There are 13 residues in the CDR3. The CDR3 here is CASSIGRGETQYF. The CDR3 DNA reads TGTGCCAGTAGTATAGGGCGAGGCGAGACCCAGTACTTC.

This clonotype appeared a few times. The V gene is TRBV18, the J gene TRBJ2-7, with 8 bases aligning to TRBD1. Germline loops: CDR1 KGHSH, CDR2 LQKENI. V shed 3 bases and J 5 bases; nucleotides not matched to a gene: 3. This CDR3 comprises 13 residues. CDR3 coding DNA: TGTGCCAGCTCACCCTCGGGACAGGACGAGCAGTACTTC. It encodes CASSPSGQDEQYF.

In this sample, this clonotype turned up many times. One junction end disagrees with the germline gene, perhaps due to a read error. CDR3 region: CASSVAAQGPSPLDF. In DNA, the CDR3 is TGTGCCAGCAGCGTAGCTGCCCAGGGTCCATCACCCCTCGACTTT. The rearrangement uses TRBV9 and TRBJ1-6; TRBD1 is a possible D gene (5 bases). Germline CDR1 SGDLS, CDR2 YYNGEE. The CDR3 contains 15 residues.

This clonotype was observed a handful of times. This may be a read error, as it is one base from a much larger clone. The V gene is TRBV2, the J gene TRBJ2-5, with D unclear. V was pared by 7 bases and J by 3 bases, with 6 bases between. The CDR3 is 11 amino acids. Per germline, CDR1 SNHLY and CDR2 FYNNEI. CDR3 sequence: CASTLKETQYF. Here the CDR3 DNA reads TGTGCCAGCACCCTAAAAGAGACCCAGTACTTC.

The V and J genes are TRBV18 and TRBJ1-2, with D possibly being TRBD1 (6 bases). The length of the CDR3 is 13 residues. Per germline, CDR1 KGHSH and CDR2 LQKENI. The V gene lost 3 bases and the J gene lost 4 bases, with 9 bases spanning the gap. Here the CDR3 reads CASSPDSTYGYTF. The CDR3 DNA reads TGTGCCAGCTCACCGGACAGTACCTATGGCTACACCTTC.

This clonotype was found many times. J is TRBJ1-1 and V is TRBV20-1, with TRBD1 matching 8 bases. Germline V gene sequence: CDR1 DFQATT, CDR2 SNEGSKA (reference sequence). Unmatched junction bases numbered 7, after V lost 4 bases and J lost 0 bases. This CDR3 region has 15 residues. CDR3 loop: CSAKRDRRMNTEAFF. The CDR3 DNA is TGCAGTGCTAAGAGGGACAGGAGGATGAACACTGAAGCTTTCTTT.

At least ten counts were recorded for this clonotype. The CDR3 sequence: CSVEEGSRLETQYF. CDR3 DNA sequence: TGCAGCGTTGAAGAGGGGAGCAGGCTAGAGACCCAGTACTTC. The chain uses TRBV29-1 and TRBJ2-5; TRBD2 might be the D (5 bases). The CDR3 runs to 14 residues. V lost 0 bases and J lost 4, with 12 bases in between. CDR1 and CDR2 (germline): SQVTM, ANQGSEA.

This clonotype showed up many times. The gene calls are TRBV19 and TRBJ1-2; no clear D gene. V lost 7 bases to trimming and J lost 4 bases, with 7 bases between them. Germline CDR1 LNHDA, CDR2 SQIVND (reference sequence). The CDR3 spans 11 residues. CDR3 DNA sequence: TGTGCCAGTATGCGGGGCTATGGCTACACCTTC. Its translation: CASMRGYGYTF.

This clonotype was detected many times. The gene calls are TRBV4-2 and TRBJ2-1; 8 bases are shared with TRBD2. The CDR3 covers 15 residues. V was pared by 1 base and J by 4 bases, with 3 bases of the junction left unmatched. Germline CDR1 reads LGHNA; CDR2 reads YNFKEQ. DNA of the CDR3: TGTGCCAGCAGCCAAGCACTAGCGGTGTACAATGAGCAGTTCTTC. Translating gives CASSQALAVYNEQFF.

This chain links TRBV6-6 with TRBJ2-5, with a tentative D call TRBD1 (6 bases). The V gene's germline CDR1 is MNHNY and CDR2 SVGAGI (reference sequence). V shed 8 bases and J shed 2 bases, with 18 bases lying between them. The CDR3 is made up of 15 amino acids. The CDR3 is CASGDGIGQQETQYF. CDR3 nucleotide sequence: TGTGCCAGCGGGGATGGCATAGGACAGCAAGAGACCCAGTACTTC.

At least ten counts were recorded for this clonotype. CDR3 in DNA: TGTGCCAGCAGTTACGGAGAGGGAAACACCATATATTTT. Protein: CASSYGEGNTIYF. The chain carries TRBV6-5 and TRBJ1-3; no firm D call. Germline V gene lookup returns CDR1 MNHEY and CDR2 SVGAGI. The V end lost 2 bases, the J end lost 4 bases, and 6 bases lay between the germline ends. The CDR3 contains 13 residues.

This clonotype was counted at least ten times. This chain joins TRBV12-3 or TRBV12-4 and TRBJ2-7; D is ambiguous. This CDR3 comprises 13 residues. V was clipped by 3 bases and J by 0 bases, with 6 bases between them. The CDR3 nucleotides read TGTGCCAGCAGTTTCGACACCTCCTACGAGCAGTACTTC. As protein: CASSFDTSYEQYF.

This clonotype was recorded many times. This sequence joins TRBV29-1 and TRBJ2-2, with 10 bases identical to TRBD2. Germline V gene sequence: CDR1 SQVTM, CDR2 ANQGSEA. J was trimmed by 3 bases and V by 7 bases; bases with no gene match: 8. This CDR3 has 15 residues. The CDR3 DNA sequence: TGCAGCGCCCGAGGACTAGCGGCGGACACCGGGGAGCTGTTTTTT. This sequence encodes CSARGLAADTGELFF.